These 20 T cell receptor beta chains came from one sample sequenced in a study of T-cell memory formation after mild COVID-19. One entry per CDR3 protein results from TCRdb running MiXCR on the 5' RACE reads. The sample yields about 160,000 distinct CDR3 sequences, roughly 30% seen once. The sample comprised PBMCs or a T cell subset sorted from them (not recorded which). These receptors all come from an adult woman who had mild COVID-19 (a few samples of this study predate the infection). Cell type and time point are not known.

The chain is built from TRBV4-2 and TRBJ1-1; the D gene is possibly TRBD1 (5 bases). The CDR3 consists of 16 residues. CDR1 and CDR2 from the germline V gene are LGHNA and YNFKEQ. V gave up 4 bases and J gave up 4 bases, with 19 bases separating them. The chain's CDR3 is CASSPSLRGAGTEAFF. CDR3 DNA sequence: TGTGCCAGCAGCCCCTCTTTGCGGGGCGCGGGCACTGAAGCTTTCTTT.

J is TRBJ1-2 and V is TRBV18; weak D call: TRBD1 (6 bases). CDR1 and CDR2 from the germline V gene are KGHSH and LQKENI. The CDR3 consists of 15 residues. Trimming took off 2 bases at V and 0 bases at J, with 10 bases between the two ends. In nucleotides, the CDR3 is TGTGCCAGCTCACCAAGGACAGCTGCTAACTATGGCTACACCTTC. It is translated as CASSPRTAANYGYTF.

V gene TRBV9 combines with J gene TRBJ2-1; D is uncertain. The germline CDR1 and CDR2 sequences are SGDLS and YYNGEE. Trimming removed 3 bases at V and 0 bases at J, with 10 bases between. CDR3 length: 15 amino acids. The CDR3 sequence: CASSAPRDSYNEQFF. CDR3 bases: TGTGCCAGCAGCGCTCCACGAGACTCCTACAATGAGCAGTTCTTC.

This clonotype was observed a handful of times. This chain joins TRBV5-1 and TRBJ2-6; 8 nucleotides line up with TRBD1. CDR1 and CDR2 from the germline V gene are SGHRS and YFSETQ. This CDR3 contains 17 residues. V trimming: 2 bases; J trimming: 1 base; junction bases outside the gene matches: 5. The CDR3, as DNA: TGCGCCAGCAGCTTAACCTACAGGGGGTCTGGGGCCAACGTCCTGACTTTC. Translating gives CASSLTYRGSGANVLTF.

The chain links TRBV6-5 to TRBJ2-5; 13 nucleotides match TRBD2. The CDR3 contains 14 residues. The V gene end was trimmed by 6 bases and the J gene end by 7 bases; junction bases not matched to a gene: 5. In germline, CDR1 is MNHEY, CDR2 SVGAGI. The CDR3 is CASSGLAGDTTQYF. CDR3 coding DNA: TGTGCCAGCAGCGGACTAGCGGGAGATACGACCCAGTACTTC.

The chain is built from TRBV3-1 and TRBJ1-2; D remains unclear. The ends were cut back, 1 base at V and 6 bases at J, with 9 bases in the middle. CDR1 LGHDT and CDR2 YNNKEL come from the germline V gene (reference sequence). The CDR3 sequence is 13 residues long. The CDR3 region has the DNA TGTGCCAGCAGCCAAGGGACGGGAGATGGCTACACCTTC. This codes for CASSQGTGDGYTF.

The rearrangement joins TRBV7-2 to TRBJ2-2; 9 bases match TRBD2. The CDR3 consists of 17 residues. V gave up 2 bases and J gave up 2 bases; unmatched junction bases: 6. Germline V gives CDR1 SGHTA, CDR2 FQGNSA. The CDR3 reads CASSLLPSGINTGELFF. In nucleotides, the CDR3 is TGTGCCAGCAGCTTACTGCCTAGCGGGATAAACACCGGGGAGCTGTTTTTT.

The V and J genes are TRBV5-1 and TRBJ2-7; TRBD2 matches at 12 bases. Germline V gene data show CDR1 as SGHRS and CDR2 as YFSETQ. The CDR3 extends over 15 amino acids. The V segment lost 3 bases and the J segment 5 bases; nucleotides outside the gene matches: 6. The CDR3 DNA sequence: TGCGCCAGCAGCTCGACTAGCGGGGGAAGCAACGAGCAGTACTTC. Protein: CASSSTSGGSNEQYF.

The gene calls are TRBV7-8 and TRBJ1-5, with 7 bases aligning to TRBD1. Unmatched junction bases numbered 12, after V lost 4 bases and J lost 9 bases. The CDR3 is 15 residues long. CDR1 and CDR2 from the germline V gene are SGHVS and FQNEAQ. CDR3 sequence (DNA): TGTGCCAGCAGCTCCCCCGGTACCAGGGGGAGGCCCCAGCATTTT. Amino acid sequence: CASSSPGTRGRPQHF.

In this sample, this clonotype turned up a few times. The V gene is TRBV12-3 or TRBV12-4, the J gene TRBJ2-7; tentatively, D is TRBD2 (7 bases). Between the trimmed V and J ends, which lost 3 bases and 4 bases, there was a span of 13 bases. The CDR3 has 14 amino acids. CDR3 amino acids: CASSFWGGEYEQYF. For the CDR3, the DNA is TGTGCCAGCAGTTTCTGGGGGGGCGAATACGAGCAGTACTTC.

This clonotype was counted only a few times. The rearrangement links TRBV10-3 to TRBJ1-1; D remains ambiguous. CDR1 and CDR2 from the germline V gene are ENHRY and SYGVKD. The CDR3 sequence is 13 residues long. The V gene lost 10 bases and the J gene lost 7 bases, with 19 bases spanning the gap. This CDR3 reads CATRTENKGEAFF. The CDR3 DNA reads as TGTGCCACCAGAACAGAGAACAAGGGTGAAGCTTTCTTT.

This clonotype is a singleton in its sample. The V gene is TRBV25-1, the J gene TRBJ2-7; tentative D call: TRBD2 (7 bases). From germline, CDR1 is MGHDK and CDR2 SYGVNS. V was clipped by 11 bases and J by 3 bases, with 26 bases between them. This CDR3 is 16 amino acids long. In nucleotides, the CDR3 is TGTGCCTCCAGAGGGGGGAGGGGCCCTTTTCGCTACGAGCAGTACTTC. It codes for CASRGGRGPFRYEQYF.

V is TRBV10-3 and J is TRBJ2-7; D uncertain. V gave up 3 bases and J gave up 2 bases, with 2 bases separating them. The CDR3 runs to 11 residues. Germline assignment: CDR1 ENHRY and CDR2 SYGVKD. CDR3 loop: CAISDTYEQYF. The CDR3 region has the DNA TGTGCCATCAGTGACACCTACGAGCAGTACTTC.

The genes are TRBV7-2 and TRBJ2-5; 8 bases line up with TRBD1. Germline-derived CDR1 and CDR2 are SGHTA and FQGNSA. The CDR3 is 13 residues long. The J segment lost 7 bases and the V segment lost 4 bases, leaving 5 bases of the junction unmatched. For the CDR3, the DNA is TGTGCCAGCAGCTCTGGACAGGGAGGGACCCAGTACTTC. Protein: CASSSGQGGTQYF.

This clonotype was recorded a few times. The chain employs TRBV15 and TRBJ2-1; 10 nucleotides line up with TRBD2. The CDR3 loop spans 16 amino acids. Germline trimming cut 2 bases from V and 8 bases from J; bases unmatched to any gene: 9. Germline V gives CDR1 LNHNV, CDR2 YYDKDF (reference sequence). The CDR3 reads CATSRPIAGGADEQFF. The CDR3 coding sequence is TGTGCCACCAGCAGACCTATAGCGGGAGGAGCCGATGAGCAGTTCTTC.

In this sample, this clonotype turned up a few times. V is TRBV6-2 or TRBV6-3 and J is TRBJ2-2; 10 bases fit TRBD1. The germline gives CDR1 MNHEY, CDR2 SVGEGT. V lost 4 bases and J lost 4; bases outside the gene matches: 12. The CDR3 length is 18 residues. The CDR3 sequence: CASSFRPWDRGGTGELFF. CDR3 nucleotide sequence: TGTGCCAGCAGTTTTAGACCTTGGGACAGGGGAGGCACCGGGGAGCTGTTTTTT.

This clonotype was recorded many times. One end of the junction is discordant with germline, which a read error may explain. V and J are TRBV7-7 and TRBJ2-1; a possible D gene is TRBD2 (6 bases). CDR1 and CDR2 (germline): SSHAT, FNYEAQ (reference sequence). The CDR3 is 17 amino acids. The CDR3 loop reads CASSLEASGHSYNEQFF. CDR3 nucleotides: TGTGCTAGCAGCTTAGAGGCCAGCGGGCACTCCTACAATGAGCAGTTCTTC.

The sample holds a few counts of this clonotype. The rearrangement links TRBV5-1 to TRBJ2-3; TRBD2 might be the D (5 bases). Germline lookup yields CDR1 SGHRS and CDR2 YFSETQ. The ends were cut back, 4 bases at V and 2 bases at J, with 11 bases in the middle. The CDR3 has 14 amino acids. The CDR3 DNA sequence: TGCGCCAGCAGCCCCGGACTCCTCACAGATACGCAGTATTTT. Translated: CASSPGLLTDTQYF.

This clonotype was recorded a few times. The genes are TRBV7-9 and TRBJ1-2, with D perhaps matching TRBD1 (6 bases). Germline V gene lookup returns CDR1 SEHNR and CDR2 FQNEAQ (reference sequence). The length of the CDR3 is 14 residues. Trimming took off 0 bases at V and 7 bases at J, with 12 bases between the two ends. The CDR3: CASSLASGDGGYTF. DNA for the CDR3: TGTGCCAGCAGCTTAGCATCAGGGGACGGTGGCTACACCTTC.

This clonotype showed up just a few times. The CDR3 region is CASSPRGPDTQYF. CDR3 bases: TGTGCCAGCAGCCCGAGGGGGCCCGATACGCAGTATTTT. V usage is TRBV7-9 and J usage is TRBJ2-3; TRBD1 agrees at 7 bases. The CDR3 consists of 13 residues. Germline values: CDR1 SEHNR, CDR2 FQNEAQ (reference sequence). Germline trimming cut 5 bases from V and 6 bases from J; bases unmatched to any gene: 5.